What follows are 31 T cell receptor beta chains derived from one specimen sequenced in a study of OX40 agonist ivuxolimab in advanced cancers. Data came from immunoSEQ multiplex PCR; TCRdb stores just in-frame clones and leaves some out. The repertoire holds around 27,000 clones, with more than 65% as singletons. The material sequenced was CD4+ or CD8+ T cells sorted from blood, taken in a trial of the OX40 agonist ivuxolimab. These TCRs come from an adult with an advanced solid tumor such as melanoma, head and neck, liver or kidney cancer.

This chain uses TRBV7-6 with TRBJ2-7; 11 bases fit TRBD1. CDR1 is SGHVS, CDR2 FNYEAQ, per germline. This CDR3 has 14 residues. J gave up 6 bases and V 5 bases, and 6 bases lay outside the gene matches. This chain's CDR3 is CASSAWTGGSEQYF. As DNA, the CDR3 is TGTGCCAGCAGCGCCTGGACAGGGGGCTCCGAGCAGTACTTC.

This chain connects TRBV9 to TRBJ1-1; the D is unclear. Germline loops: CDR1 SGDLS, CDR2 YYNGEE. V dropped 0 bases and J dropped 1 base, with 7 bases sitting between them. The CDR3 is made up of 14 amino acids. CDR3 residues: CASSVAYRNTEAFF. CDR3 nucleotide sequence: TGTGCCAGCAGCGTAGCATACAGGAACACTGAAGCTTTCTTT. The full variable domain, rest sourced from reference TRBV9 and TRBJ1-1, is DSGVTQTPKHLITATGQRVTLRCSPRSGDLSVYWYQQSLDQGLQFLIQYYNGEERAKGNILERFSAQQFPDLHSELNLSSLELGDSALYFCASSVAYRNTEAFFGQGTRLTVV.

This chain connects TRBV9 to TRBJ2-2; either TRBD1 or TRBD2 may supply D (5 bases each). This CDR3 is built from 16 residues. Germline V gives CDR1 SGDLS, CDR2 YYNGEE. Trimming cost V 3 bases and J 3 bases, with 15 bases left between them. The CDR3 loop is CASSATDGAYTGELFF. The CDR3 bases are TGTGCCAGCAGCGCCACGGACGGGGCCTACACCGGGGAGCTGTTTTTT.

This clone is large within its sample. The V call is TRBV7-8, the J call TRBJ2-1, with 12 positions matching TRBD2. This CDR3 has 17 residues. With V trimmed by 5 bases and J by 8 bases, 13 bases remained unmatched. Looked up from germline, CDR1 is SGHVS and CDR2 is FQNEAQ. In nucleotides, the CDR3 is TGTGCCAGCAGCGCACCATTCCTAGCGGGGGGGCCCTATGAGCAGTTCTTC. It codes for CASSAPFLAGGPYEQFF.

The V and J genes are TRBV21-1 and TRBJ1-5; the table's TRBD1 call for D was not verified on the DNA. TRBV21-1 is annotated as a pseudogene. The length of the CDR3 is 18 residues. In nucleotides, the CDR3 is TGTGCCAGCAGCAAAACGAGATACACTACAGGGGATTTTCAGCCCCAGCATTTT. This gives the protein CASSKTRYTTGDFQPQHF.

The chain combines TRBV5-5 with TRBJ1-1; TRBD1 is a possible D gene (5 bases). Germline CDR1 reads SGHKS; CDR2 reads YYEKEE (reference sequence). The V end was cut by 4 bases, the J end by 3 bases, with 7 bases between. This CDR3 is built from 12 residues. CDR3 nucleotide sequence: TGTGCCAGCAGCCTGACAGACACTGAAGCTTTCTTT. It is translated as CASSLTDTEAFF.

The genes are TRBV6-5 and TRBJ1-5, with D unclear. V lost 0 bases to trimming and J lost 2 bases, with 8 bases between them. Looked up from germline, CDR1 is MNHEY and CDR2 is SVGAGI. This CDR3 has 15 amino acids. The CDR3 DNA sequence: TGTGCCAGCAGTTACTCGAGGGCGGGCAATCAGCCCCAGCATTTT. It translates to CASSYSRAGNQPQHF.

CDR3 sequence reads: CASSQEGPSSYNEQFF. CDR3 sequence (DNA): TGCGCCAGCAGCCAAGAAGGACCGAGCTCCTACAATGAGCAGTTCTTC. The J gene is TRBJ2-1, the V gene TRBV4-3; D not certain. Germline CDR1 is LGHNA and CDR2 is YSLEER. V lost 0 bases, J lost 0 bases, and 9 bases lay in between. The CDR3 spans 16 residues.

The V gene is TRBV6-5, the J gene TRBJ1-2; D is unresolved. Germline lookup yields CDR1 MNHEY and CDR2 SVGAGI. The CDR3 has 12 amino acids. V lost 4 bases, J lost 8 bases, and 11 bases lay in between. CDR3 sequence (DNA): TGTGCCAGCAGTTGGAGATCTGGCGGCTACACCTTC. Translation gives CASSWRSGGYTF.

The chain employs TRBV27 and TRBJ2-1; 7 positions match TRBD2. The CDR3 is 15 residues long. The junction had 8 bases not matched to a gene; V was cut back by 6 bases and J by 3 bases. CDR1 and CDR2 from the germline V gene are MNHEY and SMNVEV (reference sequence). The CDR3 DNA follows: TGTGCCAGCAGCCTGGGGCTAGCGGACTACAATGAGCAGTTCTTC. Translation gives CASSLGLADYNEQFF.

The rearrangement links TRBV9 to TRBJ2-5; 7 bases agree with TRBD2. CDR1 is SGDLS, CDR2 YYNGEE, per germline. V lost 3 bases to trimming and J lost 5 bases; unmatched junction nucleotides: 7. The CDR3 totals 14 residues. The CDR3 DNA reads TGTGCCAGCAGCGGGCCCCCCGGGGGGGAGACCCAGTACTTC. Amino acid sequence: CASSGPPGGETQYF.

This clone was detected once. CDR3 nucleotides: TGTGCCTGCACCGACAGGGGACCATCCTACGAGCAGTACTTC. It is translated as CACTDRGPSYEQYF. The chain carries TRBV30 and TRBJ2-7; the match to TRBD1 covers 8 bases. Germline V gene lookup returns CDR1 GTSNPN and CDR2 SVGIG (reference sequence). This CDR3 region has 14 residues. V shed 6 bases, J shed 1 base, and the junction held 8 bases outside the gene matches.

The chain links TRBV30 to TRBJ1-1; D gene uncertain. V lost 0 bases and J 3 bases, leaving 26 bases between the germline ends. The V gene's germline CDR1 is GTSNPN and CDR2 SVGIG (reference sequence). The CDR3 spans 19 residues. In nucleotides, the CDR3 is TGTGCCTGGAGTGTATGGGGTGTCCGCGACGGTGGGGAGGACACTGAAGCTTTCTTT. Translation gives CAWSVWGVRDGGEDTEAFF.

CDR3 sequence (DNA): TGTGCCAGCAGTGAAGACCCGGGACAGGGCCCGCGGGAGACCCAGTACTTC. This codes for CASSEDPGQGPRETQYF. The V gene is TRBV6-1, the J gene TRBJ2-5; 9 nucleotides align to TRBD1. The CDR3 sequence is 17 residues long. Germline V gene data show CDR1 as MNHNS and CDR2 as SASEGT. Trimming took 1 base from V and 5 from J; bases not matched to a gene: 11.

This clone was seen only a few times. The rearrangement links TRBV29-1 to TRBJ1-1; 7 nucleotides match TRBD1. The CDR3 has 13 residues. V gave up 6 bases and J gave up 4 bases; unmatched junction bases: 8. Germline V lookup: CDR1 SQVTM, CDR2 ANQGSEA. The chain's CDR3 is CSVADREGTEAFF. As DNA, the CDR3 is TGCAGCGTAGCCGACAGGGAGGGCACTGAAGCTTTCTTT.

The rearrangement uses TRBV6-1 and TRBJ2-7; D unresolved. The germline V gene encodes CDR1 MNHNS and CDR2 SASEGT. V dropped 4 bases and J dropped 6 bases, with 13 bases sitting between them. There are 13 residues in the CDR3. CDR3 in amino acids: CASSVLPEGEQYF. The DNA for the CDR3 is TGTGCCAGCAGTGTACTCCCGGAAGGCGAGCAGTACTTC.

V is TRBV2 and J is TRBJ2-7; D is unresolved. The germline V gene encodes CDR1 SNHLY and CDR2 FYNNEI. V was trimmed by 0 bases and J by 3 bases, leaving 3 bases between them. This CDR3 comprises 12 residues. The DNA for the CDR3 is TGTGCCAGCAGTGAAGCCGGCTACGAGCAGTACTTC. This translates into CASSEAGYEQYF.

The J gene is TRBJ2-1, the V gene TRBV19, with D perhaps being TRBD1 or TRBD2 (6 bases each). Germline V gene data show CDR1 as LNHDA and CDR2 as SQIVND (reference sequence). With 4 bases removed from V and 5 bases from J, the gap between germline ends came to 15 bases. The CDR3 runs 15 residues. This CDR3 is CASSTVGGPDNEQFF. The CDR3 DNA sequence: TGTGCCAGTAGTACCGTTGGGGGGCCCGACAATGAGCAGTTCTTC.

CDR3 nucleotides: TGTGCCAGCAGTTACTTGTCCAGCAATCAGCCCCAGCATTTT. This codes for CASSYLSSNQPQHF. V and J are TRBV6-5 and TRBJ1-5; the D is unclear. CDR3 length: 14 residues. The germline V and J ends were trimmed by 1 base and 1 base, with 5 bases remaining between them. The germline CDR1 and CDR2 sequences are MNHEY and SVGAGI.

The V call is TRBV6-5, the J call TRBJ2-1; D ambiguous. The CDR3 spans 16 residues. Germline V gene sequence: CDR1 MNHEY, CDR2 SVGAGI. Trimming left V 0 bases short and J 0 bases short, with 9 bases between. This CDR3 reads CASSYSSGDSYNEQFF. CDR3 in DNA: TGTGCCAGCAGTTACTCTTCCGGAGACTCCTACAATGAGCAGTTCTTC.

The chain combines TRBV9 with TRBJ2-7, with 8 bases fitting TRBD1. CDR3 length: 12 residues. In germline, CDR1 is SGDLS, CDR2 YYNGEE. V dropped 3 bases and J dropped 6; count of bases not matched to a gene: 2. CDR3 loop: CASSATGAEQYF. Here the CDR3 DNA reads TGTGCCAGCAGCGCGACAGGGGCCGAGCAGTACTTC.

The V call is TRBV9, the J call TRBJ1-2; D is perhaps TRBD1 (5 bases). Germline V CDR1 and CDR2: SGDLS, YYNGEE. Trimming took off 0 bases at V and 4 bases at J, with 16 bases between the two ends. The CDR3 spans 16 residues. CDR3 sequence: CASSVGGEGSVYGYTF. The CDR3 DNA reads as TGTGCCAGCAGCGTAGGGGGCGAGGGGAGTGTCTATGGCTACACCTTC.

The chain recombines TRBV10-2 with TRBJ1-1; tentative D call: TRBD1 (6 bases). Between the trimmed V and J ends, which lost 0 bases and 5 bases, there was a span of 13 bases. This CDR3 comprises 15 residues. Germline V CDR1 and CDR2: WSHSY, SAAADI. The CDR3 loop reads CASSESPGVGTEAFF. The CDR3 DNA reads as TGCGCCAGCAGTGAGTCGCCAGGGGTTGGTACTGAAGCTTTCTTT.

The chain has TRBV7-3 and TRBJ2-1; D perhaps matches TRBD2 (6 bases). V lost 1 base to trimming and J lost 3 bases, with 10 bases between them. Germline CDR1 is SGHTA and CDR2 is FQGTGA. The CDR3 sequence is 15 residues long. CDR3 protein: CASSLKPGDYNEQFF. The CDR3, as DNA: TGTGCCAGCAGCTTAAAGCCGGGAGACTACAATGAGCAGTTCTTC.

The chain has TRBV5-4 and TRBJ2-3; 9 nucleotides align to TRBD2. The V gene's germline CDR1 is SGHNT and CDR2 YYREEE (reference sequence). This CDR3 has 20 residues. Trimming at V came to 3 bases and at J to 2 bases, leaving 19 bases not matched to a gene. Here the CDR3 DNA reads TGTGCCAGCAGCTGGTCCCCCTTGGTAAGCGGGGGGCGAATCACAGATACGCAGTATTTT. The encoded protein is CASSWSPLVSGGRITDTQYF. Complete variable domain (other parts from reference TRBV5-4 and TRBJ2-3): ETGVTQSPTHLIKTRGQQVTLRCSSQSGHNTVSWYQQALGQGPQFIFQYYREEENGRGNFPPRFSGLQFPNYSSELNVNALELDDSALYLCASSWSPLVSGGRITDTQYFGPGTRLTVL.

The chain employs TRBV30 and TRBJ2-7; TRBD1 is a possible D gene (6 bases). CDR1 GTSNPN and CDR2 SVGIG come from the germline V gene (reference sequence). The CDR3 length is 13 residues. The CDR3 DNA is TGTGCGTTTGGTCCGGGGACAACCTACGAGCAGTACTTC. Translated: CAFGPGTTYEQYF.

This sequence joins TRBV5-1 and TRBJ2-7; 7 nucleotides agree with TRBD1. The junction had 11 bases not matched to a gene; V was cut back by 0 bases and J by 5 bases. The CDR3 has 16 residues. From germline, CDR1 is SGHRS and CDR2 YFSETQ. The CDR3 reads CASSLAFGRGSHEQYF. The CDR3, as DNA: TGCGCCAGCAGCTTGGCCTTCGGCAGGGGGTCCCACGAGCAGTACTTC.

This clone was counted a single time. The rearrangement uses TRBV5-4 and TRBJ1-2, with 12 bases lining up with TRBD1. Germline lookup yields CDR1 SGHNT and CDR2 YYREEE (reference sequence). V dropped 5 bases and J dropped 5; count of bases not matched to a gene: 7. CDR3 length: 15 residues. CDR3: CASRGGQGAKYGYTF. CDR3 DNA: TGTGCCAGCAGGGGGGGACAGGGGGCAAAGTATGGCTACACCTTC.

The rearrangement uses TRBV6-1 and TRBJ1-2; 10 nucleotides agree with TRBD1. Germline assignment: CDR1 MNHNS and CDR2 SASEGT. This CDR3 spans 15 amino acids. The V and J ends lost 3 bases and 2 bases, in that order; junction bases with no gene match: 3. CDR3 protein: CASSEWTGGNYGYTF. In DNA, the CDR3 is TGTGCCAGCAGTGAGTGGACAGGGGGAAACTATGGCTACACCTTC.

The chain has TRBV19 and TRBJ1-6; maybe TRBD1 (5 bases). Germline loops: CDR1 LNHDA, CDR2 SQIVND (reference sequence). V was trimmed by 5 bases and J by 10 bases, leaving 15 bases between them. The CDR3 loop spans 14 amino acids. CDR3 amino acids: CASSRTGPGSPLHF. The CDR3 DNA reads TGTGCCAGTAGTCGAACAGGCCCGGGGTCACCCCTCCACTTT.

The CDR3 loop reads CASSGGTGDLSYEQYF. CDR3 DNA: TGTGCCAGCAGCGGAGGGACAGGGGACCTCTCCTACGAGCAGTACTTC. The chain carries TRBV9 and TRBJ2-7; TRBD1 matches at 10 bases. This CDR3 contains 16 residues. In germline, CDR1 is SGDLS, CDR2 YYNGEE. V lost 3 bases, J lost 0 bases, and 6 bases stayed unmatched.